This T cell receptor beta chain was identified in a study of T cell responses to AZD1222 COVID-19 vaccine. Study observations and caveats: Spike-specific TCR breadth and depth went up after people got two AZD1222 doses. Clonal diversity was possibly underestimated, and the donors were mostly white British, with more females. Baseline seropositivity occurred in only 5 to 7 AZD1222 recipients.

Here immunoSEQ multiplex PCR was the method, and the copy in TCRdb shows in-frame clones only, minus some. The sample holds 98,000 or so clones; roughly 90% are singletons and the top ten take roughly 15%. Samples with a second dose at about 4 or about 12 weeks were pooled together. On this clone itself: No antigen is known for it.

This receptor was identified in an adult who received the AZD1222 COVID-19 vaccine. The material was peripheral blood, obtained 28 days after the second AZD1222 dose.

The CDR3 DNA is TGTGCCAGCATAACCGGTGGAATGTGGTATTTT. Protein sequence: CASITGGMWYF. The V call is TRBV11-3, the J call TRBJ2-3; D is undetermined. Trimming cost V 7 bases and J 14 bases, with 16 bases left between them. Germline CDR1 SGHNT, CDR2 YENEEA. The CDR3 contains 11 residues.